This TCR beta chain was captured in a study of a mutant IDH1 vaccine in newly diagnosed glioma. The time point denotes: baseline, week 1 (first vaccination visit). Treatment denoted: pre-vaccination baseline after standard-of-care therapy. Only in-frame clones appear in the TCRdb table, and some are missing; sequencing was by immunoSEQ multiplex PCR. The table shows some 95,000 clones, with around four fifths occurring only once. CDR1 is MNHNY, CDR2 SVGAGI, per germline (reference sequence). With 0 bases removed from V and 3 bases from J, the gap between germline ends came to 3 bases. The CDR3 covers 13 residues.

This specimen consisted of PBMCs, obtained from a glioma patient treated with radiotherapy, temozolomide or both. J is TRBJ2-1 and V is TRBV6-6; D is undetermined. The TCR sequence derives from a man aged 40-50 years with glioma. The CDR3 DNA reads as TGTGCCAGCAGTTACTCCGACTACAATGAGCAGTTCTTC. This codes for CASSYSDYNEQFF.